Described below is a single T cell receptor (beta chain) sequence and its context. The entry originates in a study of blood T cell repertoires in COVID-19. Overall study context: Whether acute or convalescent, the COVID-19 samples came from the United States, Italy and Spain. PBMCs, B-cell-depleted T cells, or T cells were the source of the cDNA or gDNA that made up the material.

Authors' analysis steps: Using reference gene primer amplification, nucleated cell counts were estimated. The repertoire was sequenced with immunoSEQ multiplex PCR; TCRdb's copy has only in-frame clones and lacks some. V, J and clone size reflect that table, while D and trimming were determined from the DNA. Here the sample spans approximately 33,000 clones, 70% to 90% being singletons. CDR1 KGHSH and CDR2 LQKENI come from the germline V gene. The CDR3 has 14 residues. Trimming removed 1 base from V and 8 bases from J, with 14 bases in between. The clonotype was recovered from an older man with acute or convalescent COVID-19. The V call is TRBV18, the J call TRBJ1-2, with a weak D call TRBD1 (5 bases). Sequences were obtained from peripheral blood. The CDR3 sequence: CASSPLGLQDGYTF. CDR3 nucleotide sequence: TGTGCCAGCTCACCACTGGGACTACAAGACGGCTACACCTTC.